The 10 T cell receptor beta chains presented below share a single source sample, sequenced in a study of blood T cells in healthy people across ages. A second about 7 to 11 cycle PCR used barcoded and J-beta primers. TCRdb used MiXCR to reprocess the 5' RACE reads, holding one entry per CDR3 protein. The sample lists hundreds of thousands of distinct CDR3 sequences; 45% to 60% were seen once. Sequencing used blood. These receptors were collected from a woman older than 75 in good health.

The rearrangement links TRBV4-1 to TRBJ1-2, with D perhaps TRBD1 (5 bases). Looked up from germline, CDR1 is MGHRA and CDR2 is YSYEKL. Trimming removed 1 base at V and 8 bases at J, with 11 bases between. This CDR3 spans 13 amino acids. Here the CDR3 reads CASSQGGTGGYTF. CDR3 DNA sequence: TGCGCCAGCAGCCAAGGCGGGACGGGCGGCTACACCTTC.

This clonotype was found many times. The chain is built from TRBV12-3 or TRBV12-4 and TRBJ2-7, with 8 bases matching TRBD1. V dropped 6 bases and J dropped 1; count of bases not matched to a gene: 11. The CDR3 is 16 amino acids. CDR3 residues: CASRLQGTGASYEQYF. The DNA for the CDR3 is TGTGCCAGCAGGTTACAAGGGACAGGAGCTTCCTACGAGCAGTACTTC.

This clonotype was detected ten times or more. The chain is built from TRBV7-9 and TRBJ2-1; 11 bases agree with TRBD2. The CDR3 consists of 17 residues. The germline CDR1 and CDR2 sequences are SEHNR and FQNEAQ (reference sequence). Trimming removed 3 bases from V and 5 bases from J; junction bases left unmatched: 9. The CDR3 DNA reads as TGTGCCAGCAGCTTGATCAGCCTAGCGGGAGGTAACAATGAGCAGTTCTTC. Translated, it gives CASSLISLAGGNNEQFF.

This clonotype was observed once. The J gene is TRBJ1-5, the V gene TRBV12-3 or TRBV12-4; 7 nucleotides match TRBD1. V trimming: 5 bases; J trimming: 0 bases; junction bases outside the gene matches: 10. This CDR3 comprises 17 residues. The DNA for the CDR3 is TGTGCCAGCAGTGCCAGGACAGGCCTTTATAGCAATCAGCCCCAGCATTTT. This sequence encodes CASSARTGLYSNQPQHF.

A note on this clonotype: This may arise from a read error, as a much more abundant clone is one base away. The chain combines TRBV29-1 with TRBJ2-1; the D is unclear. There are 11 residues in the CDR3. Germline assignment: CDR1 SQVTM and CDR2 ANQGSEA. The germline V and J ends were trimmed by 7 bases and 8 bases, with 12 bases remaining between them. The CDR3 here is CSGVRSDEQFF. The DNA of the CDR3 is TGCAGCGGTGTTAGATCAGATGAGCAGTTCTTC.

The rearrangement links TRBV3-1 to TRBJ2-7; TRBD1 agrees at 9 bases. Germline values: CDR1 LGHDT, CDR2 YNNKEL (reference sequence). The CDR3 loop spans 18 amino acids. V lost 3 bases and J lost 4; bases outside the gene matches: 16. The CDR3 region is CASSQGIKTGTGIYEQYF. The CDR3 coding sequence is TGTGCCAGCAGCCAGGGAATCAAAACCGGGACAGGGATATACGAGCAGTACTTC.

This clonotype was recorded many times. This sequence joins TRBV2 and TRBJ2-3; a weak D match, TRBD1 (5 bases). This CDR3 region has 13 residues. Trimming cost V 6 bases and J 5 bases, with 12 bases left between them. CDR1 and CDR2 (germline): SNHLY, FYNNEI. The CDR3 sequence: CASSLGPEDTQYF. CDR3 nucleotides: TGTGCCAGCAGCCTGGGGCCGGAAGATACGCAGTATTTT.

The V gene is TRBV2, the J gene TRBJ1-5, with TRBD1 identical over 8 bases. Germline CDR1 reads SNHLY; CDR2 reads FYNNEI. CDR3 length equals 14 residues. J lost 6 bases, V lost 6 bases, and 7 bases had no gene match. CDR3 sequence reads: CASSGTGFFQPQHF. In nucleotides, the CDR3 is TGTGCCAGCAGCGGGACAGGTTTCTTTCAGCCCCAGCATTTT. The full variable domain, its missing parts supplied by reference TRBV2 and TRBJ1-5, is EPEVTQTPSHQVTQMGQEVILRCVPISNHLYFYWYRQILGQKVEFLVSFYNNEISEKSEIFDDQFSVERPDGSNFTLKIRSTKLEDSAMYFCASSGTGFFQPQHFGDGTRLSIL.

A few counts support this clonotype. The chain links TRBV20-1 to TRBJ2-1; 13 nucleotides line up with TRBD2. This CDR3 spans 14 amino acids. J was trimmed by 9 bases and V by 1 base; bases with no gene match: 3. From germline, CDR1 is DFQATT and CDR2 SNEGSKA (reference sequence). DNA of the CDR3: TGCAGTGCTAGAGGGACTAGCGGGAGTGGTGAGCAGTTCTTC. Translating gives CSARGTSGSGEQFF.

V usage is TRBV5-1 and J usage is TRBJ1-2, with D perhaps matching TRBD1 (6 bases). CDR3 length equals 16 residues. From germline, CDR1 is SGHRS and CDR2 YFSETQ. V dropped 4 bases and J dropped 8 bases, with 24 bases sitting between them. The CDR3 spells CASSTDRGRDLGGYTF. As DNA, the CDR3 is TGCGCCAGCAGCACAGACCGGGGGCGAGATTTGGGAGGCTACACCTTC.